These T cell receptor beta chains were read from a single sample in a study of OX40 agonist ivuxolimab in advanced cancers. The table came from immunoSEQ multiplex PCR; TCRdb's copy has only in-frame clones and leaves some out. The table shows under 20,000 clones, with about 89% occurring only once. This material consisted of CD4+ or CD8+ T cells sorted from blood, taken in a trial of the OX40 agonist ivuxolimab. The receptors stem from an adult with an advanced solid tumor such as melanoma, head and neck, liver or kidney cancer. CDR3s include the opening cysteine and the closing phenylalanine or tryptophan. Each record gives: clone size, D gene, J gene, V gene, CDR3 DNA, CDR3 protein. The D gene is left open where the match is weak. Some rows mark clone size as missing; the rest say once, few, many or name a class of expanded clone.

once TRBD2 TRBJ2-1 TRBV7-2 TGTGCCAGCAGTGACCAGCGGGGGTACAATGAGCAGTTCTTC CASSDQRGYNEQFF
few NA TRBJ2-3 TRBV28 TGTGCCAGCACCCCGGCTAGCACAGATACGCAGTATTTT CASTPASTDTQYF
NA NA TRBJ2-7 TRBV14 TGTGCCAGCAGCCAAGCATGGGGTTACGAGCAGTACTTC CASSQAWGYEQYF
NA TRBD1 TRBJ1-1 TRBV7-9 TGTGCCAGCAGCTCACTACAGGGGGCAGGGACTGAAGCTTTCTTT CASSSLQGAGTEAFF
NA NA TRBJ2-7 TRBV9 TGTGCCAGCAGCGGAACCGACAGCTACGAGCAGTACTTC CASSGTDSYEQYF
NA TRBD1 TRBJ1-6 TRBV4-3 TGCGCCAGCAGCCAAGCGAGGGGGCCTGATTCACCCCTCCACTTT CASSQARGPDSPLHF
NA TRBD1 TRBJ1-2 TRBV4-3 TGCGCCAGCAGCCAAGGGTCGGGACAGGGGGCTTCCAACTATGGCTACACCTTC CASSQGSGQGASNYGYTF
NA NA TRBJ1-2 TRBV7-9 TGTGCCAGCAGCTTGTCTTTAGGGAGCCCCGGTGGCTACACCTTC CASSLSLGSPGGYTF
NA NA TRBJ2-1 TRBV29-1 TGCAGCGTTGTGATGGGGTACAATGAGCAGTTCTTC CSVVMGYNEQFF
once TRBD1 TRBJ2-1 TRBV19 TGTGCCAGTAGTATCCAGGGGGCATTCAATGAGCAGTTCTTC CASSIQGAFNEQFF
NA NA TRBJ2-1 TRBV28 TGTGCCAGCAGTTTTCGACTTTCCTACAATGAGCAGTTCTTC CASSFRLSYNEQFF
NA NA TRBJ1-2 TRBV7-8 TGTGCCAGCAGCTTAGCAGGGGTCTTTTATGGCTACACCTTC CASSLAGVFYGYTF
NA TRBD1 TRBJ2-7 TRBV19 TGTGCCAGTAGTATTGGGACAGGCCAGACGTACGAGCAGTACTTC CASSIGTGQTYEQYF
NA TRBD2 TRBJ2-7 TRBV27 TGTGCCAGCAGTTTTTCTAGCGGGAGTAGGGCCTACGAGCAGTACTTC CASSFSSGSRAYEQYF
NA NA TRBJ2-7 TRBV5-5 TGTGCCAGCAGCCCCGGGGGCTACGAGCAGTACTTC CASSPGGYEQYF
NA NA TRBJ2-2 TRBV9 TGTGCCAGCACCCAGGGGGGTGCCGGGGAGCTGTTTTTT CASTQGGAGELFF
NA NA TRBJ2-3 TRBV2 TGTGCCAGCAGAGTCGGTTGGGGGGCGGTGGATACGCAGTATTTT CASRVGWGAVDTQYF
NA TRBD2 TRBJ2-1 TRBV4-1 TGCGCCAGCAGCCAAGGCCTCTTGGCGGGAGATTCAAATGAGCAGTTCTTC CASSQGLLAGDSNEQFF
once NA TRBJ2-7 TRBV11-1 TGTGCCAGCAGCTTCACCGCCTACGAGCAGTACTTC CASSFTAYEQYF
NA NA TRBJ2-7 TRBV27 TGTGCCAGCAGTTGGCAAGGAAGCTCCTACGAGCAGTACTTC CASSWQGSSYEQYF
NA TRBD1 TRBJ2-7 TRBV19 TGTGCCAGTAGTCCGACAGGGGGCCCTGTTTACGAGCAGTACTTC CASSPTGGPVYEQYF
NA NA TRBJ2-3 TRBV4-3 TGCGCCAGCAGCCAGGTCCCCGGGGATACGCAGTATTTT CASSQVPGDTQYF
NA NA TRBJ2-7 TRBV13 TGTGCCAGCAGCGGGGCGGGACAGTACTACGAGCAGTACTTC CASSGAGQYYEQYF
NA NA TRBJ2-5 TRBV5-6 TGTGCCAGCAGCTTGGGCACCCAAGAGACCCAGTACTTC CASSLGTQETQYF
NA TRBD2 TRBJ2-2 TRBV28 TGTGCCAGCAGTATCACTAGCGGAGCGAACACCGGGGAGCTGTTTTTT CASSITSGANTGELFF
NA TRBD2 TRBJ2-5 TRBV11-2 TGTGCCAGCAGCTCCGTAAGGACTAGCGGGAAGGAAGAGACCCAGTACTTC CASSSVRTSGKEETQYF
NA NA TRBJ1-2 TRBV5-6 TGTGCCAGCAGCTTGGCGGCGGGGGCTAACTATGGCTACACCTTC CASSLAAGANYGYTF
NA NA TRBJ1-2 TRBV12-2 TGTGCAAGTCGCTTAGTTAGGCAAACCTATGGCTACACCTTC CASRLVRQTYGYTF
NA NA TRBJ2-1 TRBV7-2 TGTGCCAGCAGCTTACTAGGTTCCAATGAGCAGTTCTTC CASSLLGSNEQFF
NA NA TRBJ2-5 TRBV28 TGTGCCAGCAGTAGGGCGGGGCAGGAGACCCAGTACTTC CASSRAGQETQYF
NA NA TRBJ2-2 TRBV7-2 TGTGCCAGCAGCTCCTGGGGGGTGGGGAACACCGGGGAGCTGTTTTTT CASSSWGVGNTGELFF
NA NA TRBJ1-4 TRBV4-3 TGCGCCAGCAGCCAATCCAGTGCAACTAATGAAAAACTGTTTTTT CASSQSSATNEKLFF
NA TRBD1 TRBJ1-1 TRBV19 TGTGCCAGTAATCAACAGGGGACTGAAGCTTTCTTT CASNQQGTEAFF
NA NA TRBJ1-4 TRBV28 TGTGCCAGCAGTTTAGATCGTGTTGGCACCTCTGGGGGTAAACTGTTTTTT CASSLDRVGTSGGKLFF
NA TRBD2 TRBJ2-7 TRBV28 TGTGCCAGCAGTGGAGGACTAGCGGGAGAACTTTATCGGTACGAGCAGTACTTC CASSGGLAGELYRYEQYF
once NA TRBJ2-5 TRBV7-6 TGTGCCAGCACCAACTTAGAGACCCAGTACTTC CASTNLETQYF
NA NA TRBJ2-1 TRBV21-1 TGTGCCAGCCCTTTGAGGGGCAACTACAATGAGCAGTTCTTC CASPLRGNYNEQFF
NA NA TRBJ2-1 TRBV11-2 TGTGCCAGCAGCTTGGGGGTAGCCGTTGAGCAGTTCTTC CASSLGVAVEQFF
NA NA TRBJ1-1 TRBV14 TGTGCCAGCAGCCAAGATGTGGGGGGAACTGAAGCTTTCTTT CASSQDVGGTEAFF
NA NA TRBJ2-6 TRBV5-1 TGCGCCAGCAGCTTGGTAGTCGTTGGGGCTGGGGCCAACGTCCTGACTTTC CASSLVVVGAGANVLTF
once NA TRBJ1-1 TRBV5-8 TGTGCCAGCAGCAAAAGGGAGGACACTGAAGCTTTCTTT CASSKREDTEAFF
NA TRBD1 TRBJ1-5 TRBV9 TGTGCCAGCAGCGGTCAGGGGGCGGATCAGCCCCAGCATTTT CASSGQGADQPQHF
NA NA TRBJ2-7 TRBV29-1 TGCAGCGTTGAACGGTCAGGACACTACGAGCAGTACTTC CSVERSGHYEQYF